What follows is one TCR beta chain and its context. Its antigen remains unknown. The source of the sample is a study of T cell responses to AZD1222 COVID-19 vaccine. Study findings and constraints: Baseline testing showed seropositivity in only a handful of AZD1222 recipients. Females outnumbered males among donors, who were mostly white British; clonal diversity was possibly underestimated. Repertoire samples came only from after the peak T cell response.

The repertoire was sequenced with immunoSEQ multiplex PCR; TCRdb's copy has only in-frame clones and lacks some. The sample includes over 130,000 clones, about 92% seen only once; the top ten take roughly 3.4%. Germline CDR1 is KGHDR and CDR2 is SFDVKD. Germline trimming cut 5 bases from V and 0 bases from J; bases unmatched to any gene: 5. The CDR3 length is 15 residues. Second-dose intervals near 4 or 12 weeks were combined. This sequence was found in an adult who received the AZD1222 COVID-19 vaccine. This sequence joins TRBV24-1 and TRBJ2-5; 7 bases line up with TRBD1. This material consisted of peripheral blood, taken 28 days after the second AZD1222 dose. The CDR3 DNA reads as TGTGCCACCAGTGGGACAGGCCCTTACCAAGAGACCCAGTACTTC. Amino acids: CATSGTGPYQETQYF.